Below are 2 T cell receptor beta chains sequenced from a single sample in a study of blood T cell repertoires in COVID-19. Some clones are missing from TCRdb's copy, which holds only in-frame ones; the method was immunoSEQ multiplex PCR. The sample yields 15,000 or so clones, approximately 92% seen once. The sample taken for sequencing was peripheral blood. These receptor sequences come from a human donor with active COVID-19. The donor label of this sample is uncertain.

This clone was counted between two and nine times. The chain joins TRBV5-1 to TRBJ2-1; D gene unclear. Trimming took 5 bases from V and 0 from J, leaving 12 bases between them. The CDR3 is 15 amino acids. Germline V gene data show CDR1 as SGHRS and CDR2 as YFSETQ. Here the CDR3 reads CASSLDTASYNEQFF. The CDR3 bases are TGCGCCAGCAGTCTCGACACAGCCTCCTACAATGAGCAGTTCTTC.

This rearrangement joins TRBV6-5 to TRBJ1-1; 7 bases map to TRBD1. This CDR3 has 14 amino acids. V shed 5 bases, J shed 3 bases, and the junction held 6 bases outside the gene matches. Germline CDR1 is MNHEY and CDR2 is SVGAGI. In DNA form, the CDR3 reads TGTGCCAGCAGTCCCCGGACAGGCCACACTGAAGCTTTCTTT. Translating gives CASSPRTGHTEAFF.